Listed below are T cell receptor beta chains from one sample, sequenced in a study of blood T cell repertoires in COVID-19. The data were produced by immunoSEQ multiplex PCR, yet TCRdb's version contains in-frame clones alone and is incomplete. The sample contains 130,000 to 150,000 clones, around four fifths of which appear only once. The specimen sequenced was peripheral blood. These TCRs come from a woman between 35 and 50 years old with active or convalescent COVID-19. CDR3s include the opening cysteine and the closing phenylalanine or tryptophan. The D gene is left open where the match is weak. Clone size is given for some rows only: seen once, a few or many times, or a class if the clone is expanded.

cdr3_length,clone_size,v_call,j_call,d_call,cdr3_nt,cdr3_aa
14,-,TRBV7-9,TRBJ1-2,-,TGTGCCAGCAGTCAACGGGTACCTCTATGGGGCTACACCTTC,CASSQRVPLWGYTF
14,-,TRBV21-1,TRBJ1-1,-,TGTGCCAGCAGACCGTGGCAGGGGGACACTGAAGCTTTCTTT,CASRPWQGDTEAFF
13,-,TRBV20-1,TRBJ1-1,-,TGCAGTGCTAGTAGAGGCGGGGACACTGAAGCTTTCTTT,CSASRGGDTEAFF
12,once,TRBV7-9,TRBJ2-7,-,TGTGCCAGCAGCGGGGGCGCCTACGAGCAGTACTTC,CASSGGAYEQYF
17,-,TRBV7-8,TRBJ2-7,-,TGTGCCAGCAGCTTATTACAGGGCTATAATATTTCCTACGAGCAGTACTTC,CASSLLQGYNISYEQYF
15,-,TRBV7-2,TRBJ1-5,TRBD1,TGTGCCAGCAGCTTCATACAGGGGGCAAATCAGCCCCAGCATTTT,CASSFIQGANQPQHF
15,-,TRBV19,TRBJ1-6,-,TGTGCCAGTAGTCCCCAACAGGGCTTAAATTCACCCCTCCACTTT,CASSPQQGLNSPLHF
15,-,TRBV28,TRBJ2-6,TRBD1,TGTGCCACGGGACAGGCATTCTCTGGGGCCAACGTCCTGACTTTC,CATGQAFSGANVLTF
21,-,TRBV9,TRBJ1-2,TRBD1,TGTGCCAGCAGCGTTAACAATTTCGGCTTAATCAGGGGACAGGGGGATTATGGCTACACCTTC,CASSVNNFGLIRGQGDYGYTF
10,few,TRBV2,TRBJ2-2,-,TGTGCCGTCGGGGAGGGGGAGCTGTTTTTT,CAVGEGELFF
15,-,TRBV7-9,TRBJ2-4,TRBD1,TGTGCCAGCAAGACAGGGGGAAGCCGCAAAAACATTCAGTACTTC,CASKTGGSRKNIQYF
11,-,TRBV12-3/TRBV12-4,TRBJ1-2,-,TGTCCCAGGGGCAGGCCCTATGGCTACACCTTC,CPRGRPYGYTF
15,-,TRBV7-2,TRBJ2-7,-,TGTGCCAGCAGCTTAGCGGGGCAGGGGCAATACGAGCAGTACTTC,CASSLAGQGQYEQYF
16,-,TRBV5-4,TRBJ1-2,TRBD1,TGTGCCAGCAGCTTGCCCTACACAGGGGTAATGGATGGCTACACCTTC,CASSLPYTGVMDGYTF
14,few,TRBV5-4,TRBJ2-2,-,TGTGCCAGCAGCCCGGACACGGCCACCGGGGAGCTGTTTTTT,CASSPDTATGELFF
15,-,TRBV6-5,TRBJ2-7,TRBD1,TGTGCCAGCAGCGCTGACAGGGTGGCCCAGCACGAGCAGTACTTC,CASSADRVAQHEQYF
13,-,TRBV19,TRBJ2-7,TRBD1,TGTGCCAGTAGTATGGACAGGGGAACCGAGCAGTACTTC,CASSMDRGTEQYF
17,-,TRBV21-1,TRBJ1-3,-,TGTGCCAGCAGCTTCCGGACAGGGGTCTTCTCTGGAAACACCATATATTTT,CASSFRTGVFSGNTIYF
17,once,TRBV27,TRBJ2-4,-,TGTGCCAGCAGTTTATCGTGGGGCGGCGTAGCCAAAAACATTCAGTACTTC,CASSLSWGGVAKNIQYF
14,-,TRBV30,TRBJ1-2,-,TGTGCCTGGAGTGTTGATAGGGGAAGTGGTGGCTACACCTTC,CAWSVDRGSGGYTF
14,few,TRBV6-2/TRBV6-3,TRBJ2-7,-,TGTGCCAGCAGTTGGGGGCGGGGGACCTACGAGCAGTACTTC,CASSWGRGTYEQYF
13,-,TRBV6-4,TRBJ2-7,-,TGTGCCAGCAGTGACGATCTAACCTACGAGCAGTACTTC,CASSDDLTYEQYF
14,-,TRBV5-1,TRBJ1-4,-,TGCGCCAGCAGCGCTTGGGGGCTAAATGAAAAACTGTTTTTT,CASSAWGLNEKLFF
14,-,TRBV19,TRBJ1-2,TRBD1,TGTGCCAGTAGTATAGTGACAGGGTACTATGGCTACACCTTC,CASSIVTGYYGYTF
16,-,TRBV5-4,TRBJ2-2,TRBD2,TGTGCCAGCAGCCCCGGGACTAGCGGTATGTCCGGGGAGCTGTTTTTT,CASSPGTSGMSGELFF
16,once,TRBV9,TRBJ2-2,-,TGTGCCAGCAGCGAAAACAGGGAAGGGGACACCGGGGAGCTGTTTTTT,CASSENREGDTGELFF
17,-,TRBV3-1/TRBV3-2,TRBJ2-3,TRBD2,TGTGCCAGCAGCCGCCGTCCTCGCGGGAGGAAGACAGATACGCAGTATTTT,CASSRRPRGRKTDTQYF
13,-,TRBV18,TRBJ1-1,-,TGTGCCAGCTCACCAGGCCGGAACACTGAAGCTTTCTTT,CASSPGRNTEAFF
14,-,TRBV9,TRBJ1-3,-,TGTGCCAGCAGCTACAGTACCTCTGGAAACACCATATATTTT,CASSYSTSGNTIYF
13,-,TRBV5-6,TRBJ1-2,-,TGTGCCAGCAGCGCCCAGAGGGGGTATGGCTACACCTTC,CASSAQRGYGYTF
14,-,TRBV5-1,TRBJ2-7,TRBD1,TGCGCCAGCAGCTTGATGACAGGGACCTACGAGCAGTACTTC,CASSLMTGTYEQYF
15,-,TRBV6-5,TRBJ1-2,-,TGTGCCAGCAGTCCCCTGCGACAGGTCCGCCCCGGCTACACCTTC,CASSPLRQVRPGYTF
15,-,TRBV11-2,TRBJ1-2,-,TGTGCCAGCAGCTTAGATCCGGGGGATGAGAGTGGCTACACCTTC,CASSLDPGDESGYTF
14,-,TRBV11-2,TRBJ2-7,TRBD1,TGTGCCAGCAGCTCGCCAGGGGGCCTCTACGAGCAGTACTTC,CASSSPGGLYEQYF
18,-,TRBV28,TRBJ2-5,-,TGTGCCAGCACCGGACTTGAGCCGCCTAGCGTGGGGGAAGAGACCCAGTACTTC,CASTGLEPPSVGEETQYF
13,-,TRBV6-2/TRBV6-3,TRBJ1-1,-,TGTGCCAGCAGTCTAGAGGAGTACACTGAAGCTTTCTTT,CASSLEEYTEAFF
15,-,TRBV19,TRBJ1-1,-,TGTGCCAGTAGTACAAGGGCACAGGCCTCCACTGAAGCTTTCTTT,CASSTRAQASTEAFF
16,-,TRBV4-1,TRBJ2-3,-,TGCGCCAGCAGCTCCCGACTAGATGATTTCACAGATACGCAGTATTTT,CASSSRLDDFTDTQYF
15,-,TRBV5-1,TRBJ1-2,-,TGCGCCAGCAGCTTGCCACGGCAGGACGGGGGTGGCTACACCTTC,CASSLPRQDGGGYTF
16,-,TRBV5-4,TRBJ1-6,-,TGTGCCAGCAGCCGTGACAGGAGCTCCTATAATTCACCCCTCCACTTT,CASSRDRSSYNSPLHF
14,once,TRBV5-6,TRBJ1-1,-,TGTGCCAGCAGCTTGGGGGCGCGGAACACTGAAGCTTTCTTT,CASSLGARNTEAFF
17,few,TRBV5-1,TRBJ1-1,-,TGCGCCAGCAGCTGGGGAGGGAGCGGAGGAATGAACACTGAAGCTTTCTTT,CASSWGGSGGMNTEAFF
11,-,TRBV5-5,TRBJ1-1,-,TGTGCCAGCAGCCCGGGAACTGAAGCTTTCTTT,CASSPGTEAFF
15,-,TRBV19,TRBJ2-1,TRBD1,TGTGCCAGTAGTACGGAAGGGACAGATATCAATGAGCAGTTCTTC,CASSTEGTDINEQFF
15,-,TRBV27,TRBJ1-5,-,TGTGCCAGCAGTTTCACTACAAATAGCAATCAGCCCCAGCATTTT,CASSFTTNSNQPQHF
13,-,TRBV27,TRBJ2-7,TRBD1,TGTGCCAGCAGTTTGCGGACAGGACACGAGCAGTACTTC,CASSLRTGHEQYF
16,-,TRBV7-9,TRBJ2-7,TRBD2,TGTGCCAGCAGCTTGCTAGCGGGAGGGCCCCGGGACGAGCAGTACTTC,CASSLLAGGPRDEQYF
16,once,TRBV7-6,TRBJ2-2,TRBD2,TGTGCCAGCAGCTTAAGGAGGGAGGGGAGCCCCGGGGAGCTGTTTTTT,CASSLRREGSPGELFF
16,-,TRBV10-2,TRBJ1-6,-,TGCGCCAGCCGGGTATCTACTAGCTCCTATAATTCACCCCTCCACTTT,CASRVSTSSYNSPLHF
15,once,TRBV5-4,TRBJ2-7,TRBD1,TGTGCCAGCAGCCCCGCGACAGGGGGCGTTTACGAGCAGTACTTC,CASSPATGGVYEQYF
17,-,TRBV5-4,TRBJ1-2,TRBD1,TGTGCCAGCAGCGCCGAGGGATACAGGGGGCGCATTTATGGCTACACCTTC,CASSAEGYRGRIYGYTF
12,once,TRBV28,TRBJ2-5,-,TGTGCCAGCTTAGATCCAAAAGAGACCCAGTACTTC,CASLDPKETQYF
15,-,TRBV27,TRBJ1-2,TRBD1,TGTGCCAGCAGTCCCCGGGACAGGGTTTTCCTAGGCTACACCTTC,CASSPRDRVFLGYTF
16,-,TRBV28,TRBJ1-2,TRBD1,TGTGCCAGCAGTCGGTCCGGACAGGGGGGAGGCTATGGCTACACCTTC,CASSRSGQGGGYGYTF
17,-,TRBV21-1,TRBJ1-6,-,TGTGCCAGCAGCACCACTCAGGGGTATTCTAATAATTCACCCCTCCACTTT,CASSTTQGYSNNSPLHF
12,-,TRBV12-3/TRBV12-4,TRBJ1-2,-,TGTGCCAGCAGCCTCATTCAGGGGGGCTACACCTTC,CASSLIQGGYTF
14,-,TRBV29-1,TRBJ1-1,TRBD1,TGCAGCGTTGAAGGAAGACAGGGGGGTGGTGTGGCTTTCTTT,CSVEGRQGGGVAFF